This TCR beta chain emerged from a study of shared clonotypes between healthy human individuals. The input for sorted-subset replicate PCRs was 200 to 250 ng DNA, 25,000 to 30,000 T cell genomes. The protocol was immunoSEQ multiplex PCR, while the TCRdb copy is restricted to in-frame clones and leaves out a portion. Of about 870,000 clones listed, roughly 92% are singletons. CD45RO-negative, CCR7-positively selected cells formed the naive CD8 fraction, excluding terminally differentiated effector memory CD45RA+ cells. Healthy HIV-negative adults without recent acute infections or vaccinations served as donors. Germline V gene data show CDR1 as LGHNA and CDR2 as YSLEER. V lost 0 bases and J 0 bases, leaving 17 bases between the germline ends. This CDR3 is 18 amino acids long.

This chain connects TRBV4-3 to TRBJ2-5, with D possibly being TRBD2 (6 bases). The TCR originated in a man aged 25 to 40 in good health. Source material: naive CD8+ T cells sorted from blood. The CDR3 coding sequence is TGCGCCAGCAGCCAAGATCGAACGCGGGGACCTAACCAAGAGACCCAGTACTTC. It codes for CASSQDRTRGPNQETQYF.